This entry is about one T cell receptor (beta chain). Its target is unknown. The data were taken from a study of OX40 agonist ivuxolimab in advanced cancers. Study-level findings and limits: Among the least clonally expanded were partial responders at 0.1-3.0 mg/kg.

The CDR3 has 16 residues. Germline assignment: CDR1 MDHEN and CDR2 SYDVKM. After removal of 9 bases from V and 0 bases from J, the junction contained 11 bases not matched to a gene. Produced via immunoSEQ multiplex PCR; TCRdb's table is partial and in-frame only. Seen here are fewer than 70,000 clones, 80% to 90% observed once, and the top ten hold around 3%. Source: CD4+ or CD8+ T cells sorted from blood, taken in a trial of the OX40 agonist ivuxolimab. This receptor was obtained from an adult with an advanced solid tumor such as melanoma, head and neck, liver or kidney cancer. This chain connects TRBV28 to TRBJ1-5, with 7 bases aligning to TRBD1. In DNA, the CDR3 is TGTGCCAGTAAAACAAGGGGGCTCTATAGCAATCAGCCCCAGCATTTT. Encoded protein: CASKTRGLYSNQPQHF.